This entry features one T cell receptor beta chain sequence. Its cognate antigen has yet to be identified. No quality values exist for individual bases; no much larger clone is one base distant. The entry originates in a study of blood T cell repertoires in COVID-19 (dated by TCRdb to between 2020 and 2021). Describing the broader study: The collaborator samples originated in the United States, Italy and Spain and spanned the acute and convalescent phases of COVID-19. The dataset comprised deeply sampled blood TCRbeta repertoires from subjects exposed to, actively infected with, or recovered from COVID-19. The prospective study material was composed of cDNA or gDNA derived from T cells, B-cell-depleted T cells, or PBMCs. Samples came from the ongoing ImmuneRACE study (first 160 participants) plus 1,254 subjects from 6 global collaborators. Where HLA class I and class II types were available, the types were taken from metadata supplied by the sample provider, not from assay-based typing. The repertoires were made available in a free public database intended to serve as a resource for research on the immune response to SARS-CoV-2. Nearly every sample came with metadata listing a de-identified subject ID, COVID-19 status, age in years and sex. Results the study describes overall, beyond this receptor: Clinical and demographic metadata were provided uncurated, with the amount varying by source and participant.

One collaborating source in Seattle enrolled patients while the patients were actively infected and followed the patients over time throughout the course of disease. Collaborating institutions collected whole blood in K2EDTA tubes following their own protocols. For TCRbeta analysis, collaborators shipped samples in one of three forms: frozen whole blood, isolated PBMCs, or DNA extracted from either of those sample types. V ends up 2 bases short and J 7 bases short, with an unmatched junction base count of 10. From a lookup of the germline V gene (reference sequence), CDR1 and CDR2 are SEHNR and FQNEAQ. From the cysteine up to the phenylalanine, the CDR3 has a length of 16 residues. This entry keeps only the CDR3 DNA: 48 bases, framed from base 1. TCRbeta CDR3 regions were amplified from genomic DNA using the immunoSEQ Assay, a bias-controlled multiplex PCR. In the authors' own workflow: Within the assay, amplification of reference gene primers was used to estimate how many nucleated cells each sample contained. Sequence reads were collapsed and filtered to measure the absolute abundance of every unique TCRbeta CDR3 rearrangement. For each sample, productive Simpson clonality was calculated as the square root of Simpson's diversity index across productive rearrangements. TCRdb holds this immuneACCESS table with in-frame rearrangements only. Some clones are missing; in checked studies, unresolved V genes explain under half, and the rest has no known cause. The V and J calls and clone size are taken from that table; D and trimming were inferred from the DNA. The sample table records 220,000 or so clones; 82% of these occur just once. Jointly, the top ten make up 7.5% to 9.5% of the sample.

Source material: peripheral blood. This receptor was identified in a woman of 80 years or more with COVID-19, enrolled during active disease. The rearrangement joined TRBV7-9 to TRBJ2-1; 8 bases in the junction line up with TRBD2. The nucleotide sequence reads as follows: TGTGCCAGCAGCTTACGGGCGGGACTAGTCATAAATGAGCAGTTCTTC. It translates to CASSLRAGLVINEQFF.